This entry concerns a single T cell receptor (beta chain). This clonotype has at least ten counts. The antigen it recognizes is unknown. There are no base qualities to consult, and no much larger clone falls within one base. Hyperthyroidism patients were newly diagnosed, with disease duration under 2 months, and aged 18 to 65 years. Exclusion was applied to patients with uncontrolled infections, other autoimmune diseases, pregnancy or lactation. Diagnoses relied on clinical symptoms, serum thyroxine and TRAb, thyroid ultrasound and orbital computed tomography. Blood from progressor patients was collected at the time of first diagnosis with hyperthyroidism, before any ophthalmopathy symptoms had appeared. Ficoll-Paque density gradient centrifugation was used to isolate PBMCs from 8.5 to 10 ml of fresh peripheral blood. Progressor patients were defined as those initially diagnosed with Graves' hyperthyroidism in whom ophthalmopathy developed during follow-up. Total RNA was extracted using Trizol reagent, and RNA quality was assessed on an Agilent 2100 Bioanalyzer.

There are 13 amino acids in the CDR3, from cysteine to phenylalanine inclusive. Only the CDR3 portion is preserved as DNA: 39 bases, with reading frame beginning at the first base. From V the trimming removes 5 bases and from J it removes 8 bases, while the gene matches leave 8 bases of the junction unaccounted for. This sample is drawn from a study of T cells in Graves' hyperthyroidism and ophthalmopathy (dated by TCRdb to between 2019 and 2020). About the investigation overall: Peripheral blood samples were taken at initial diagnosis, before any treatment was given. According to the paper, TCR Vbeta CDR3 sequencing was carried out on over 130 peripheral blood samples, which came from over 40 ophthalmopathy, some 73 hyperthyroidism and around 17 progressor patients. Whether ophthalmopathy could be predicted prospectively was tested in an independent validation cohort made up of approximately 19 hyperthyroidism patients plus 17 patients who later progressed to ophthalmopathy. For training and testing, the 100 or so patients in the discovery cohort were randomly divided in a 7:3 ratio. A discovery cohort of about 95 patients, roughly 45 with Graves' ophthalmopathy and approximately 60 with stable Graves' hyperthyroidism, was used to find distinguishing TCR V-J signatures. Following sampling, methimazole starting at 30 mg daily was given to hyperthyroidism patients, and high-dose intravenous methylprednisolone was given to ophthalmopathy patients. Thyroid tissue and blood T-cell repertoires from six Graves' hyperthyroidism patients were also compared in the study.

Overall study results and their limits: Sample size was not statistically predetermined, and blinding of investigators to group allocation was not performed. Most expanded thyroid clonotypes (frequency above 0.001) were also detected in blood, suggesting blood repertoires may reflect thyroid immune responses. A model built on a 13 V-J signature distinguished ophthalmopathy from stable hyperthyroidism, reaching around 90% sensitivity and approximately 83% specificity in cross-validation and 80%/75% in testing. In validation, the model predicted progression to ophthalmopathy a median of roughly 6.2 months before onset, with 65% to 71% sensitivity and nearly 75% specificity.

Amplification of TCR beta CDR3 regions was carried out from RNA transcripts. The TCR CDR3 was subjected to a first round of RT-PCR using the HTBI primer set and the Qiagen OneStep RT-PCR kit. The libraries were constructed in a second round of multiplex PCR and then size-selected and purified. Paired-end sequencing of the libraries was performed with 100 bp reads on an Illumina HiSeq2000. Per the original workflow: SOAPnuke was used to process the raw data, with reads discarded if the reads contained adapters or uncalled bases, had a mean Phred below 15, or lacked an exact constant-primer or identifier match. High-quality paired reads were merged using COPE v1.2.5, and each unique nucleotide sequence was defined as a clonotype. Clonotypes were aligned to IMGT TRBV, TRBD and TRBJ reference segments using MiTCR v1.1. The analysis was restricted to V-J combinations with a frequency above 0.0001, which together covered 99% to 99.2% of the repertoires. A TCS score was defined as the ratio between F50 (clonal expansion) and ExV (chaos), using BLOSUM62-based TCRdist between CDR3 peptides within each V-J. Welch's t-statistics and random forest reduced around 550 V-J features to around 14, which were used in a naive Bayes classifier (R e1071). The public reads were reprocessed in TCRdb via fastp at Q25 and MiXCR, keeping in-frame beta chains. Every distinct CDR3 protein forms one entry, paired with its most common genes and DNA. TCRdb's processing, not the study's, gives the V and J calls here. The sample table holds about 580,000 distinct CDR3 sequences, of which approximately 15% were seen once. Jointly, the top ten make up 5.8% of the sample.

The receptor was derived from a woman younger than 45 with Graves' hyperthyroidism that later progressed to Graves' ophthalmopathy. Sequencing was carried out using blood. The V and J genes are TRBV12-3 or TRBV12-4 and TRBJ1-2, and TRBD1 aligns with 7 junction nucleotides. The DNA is TGTGCCAGCAGTGCGGACAGGATCGAGGGCTACACCTTC. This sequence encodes CASSADRIEGYTF.